This T cell receptor (beta chain) was retrieved from a study of regulatory T cells in long-lasting Graves disease. Study details: Newly diagnosed Graves' patients had taken antithyroid drugs under 3 months.

At least ten counts were recorded for this clonotype. Sample time point: newly diagnosed GD, antithyroid drugs for less than 3 months. After RNA was extracted from PBMCs, the TCR library was made from it. Both iRepertoire HTBI primers and Arm-PCR of CDR3 regions were used to build the TCR beta libraries. Via MiXCR, TCRdb re-called the multiplex PCR reads, giving one row per CDR3 protein. The profile covers over 400,000 distinct CDR3 sequences, with 12% to 15% appearing a single time and approximately 15% taken by the ten largest. There are 14 residues in the CDR3. Germline lookup yields CDR1 SEHNR and CDR2 FQNEAQ (reference sequence). The J segment lost 3 bases and the V segment lost 5 bases, leaving 3 bases of the junction unmatched. This sample also belongs to another study, concerning T cells in Graves' hyperthyroidism and ophthalmopathy.

The sample was peripheral blood mononuclear cells (PBMCs), taken at new diagnosis, from a patient treated with antithyroid drugs. The sequence was obtained from a woman in her 50s with Graves disease. V usage is TRBV7-9 and J usage is TRBJ2-2; TRBD1 agrees at 7 bases. CDR3 sequence reads: CASSPGTDTGELFF. The CDR3 bases are TGTGCCAGCAGCCCGGGGACAGACACCGGGGAGCTGTTTTTT.